What follows are 4 T cell receptor beta chains derived from one specimen sequenced in a study of blood T cell repertoires in COVID-19. Repertoires were generated with immunoSEQ multiplex PCR, while TCRdb's copy carries only in-frame clones and drops some. The data show about 180,000 clones, around 87% seen once. Sequencing was done on a sample of peripheral blood. The origin of the receptors is a woman aged 25 to 45 with active or convalescent COVID-19.

This clone was counted between two and nine times. V is TRBV25-1 and J is TRBJ1-2, with D uncertain. The germline V gene has CDR1 MGHDK and CDR2 SYGVNS. The V end was cut by 3 bases, the J end by 1 base, with 12 bases between. The CDR3 length is 15 residues. The CDR3 protein is CASSEPRRGNYGYTF. The CDR3 coding sequence is TGTGCCAGCAGTGAGCCACGACGGGGTAACTATGGCTACACCTTC.

This chain uses TRBV4-1 with TRBJ1-1, with D tentatively TRBD1 (5 bases). Trimming removed 0 bases at V and 10 bases at J, with 9 bases between. CDR1 is MGHRA, CDR2 YSYEKL, per germline. The CDR3 covers 12 residues. In nucleotides, the CDR3 is TGCGCCAGCAGCCAAGATGCGCAGGGAGCTTTCTTT. Translating it yields CASSQDAQGAFF.

Details on this clone: This specimen includes other DNA sequences encoding the same CDR3. The chain has TRBV10-3 and TRBJ1-5, with 7 bases identical to TRBD1. This CDR3 has 13 amino acids. The junction had 3 bases not matched to a gene; V was cut back by 6 bases and J by 4 bases. Germline V gene sequence: CDR1 ENHRY, CDR2 SYGVKD. The CDR3 spells CAISDRENQPQHF. For the CDR3, the DNA is TGTGCCATCAGCGACAGGGAAAATCAGCCCCAGCATTTT.

CDR3 sequence: CASSPYTDTQYF. In DNA form, the CDR3 reads TGTGCCAGCAGTCCTTACACAGATACGCAGTATTTT. The rearrangement uses TRBV28 and TRBJ2-3; D call uncertain. Trimming left V 5 bases short and J 2 bases short, with 5 bases between. CDR3 size: 12 residues. Per the germline V gene, CDR1 is MDHEN and CDR2 is SYDVKM.